A single sample gave rise to the 15 T cell receptor beta chains below, sequenced in a study of control samples from healthy donors and cancer patients (dated by TCRdb to 2018 to 2020). The library was produced with the immunoSEQ multiplex PCR assay. Entries here come from immuneACCESS through TCRdb and include only in-frame sequences with V and J called. Some clones fail to appear in such tables; in the studies checked, an unresolved V gene covers under half of the shortfall, and the cause of the remainder is unknown. Counted in this sample were 100,000 to 150,000 clones; over 75% of them appeared once. The top ten constitute over 6.5% of the sample. The sequenced sample was blood. The receptors come from a man in his forties in good health.

This rearrangement joins TRBV29-1 to TRBJ1-3, with no clear D. CDR3 length: 15 residues. The germline V gene has CDR1 SQVTM and CDR2 ANQGSEA. The ends were cut back, 7 bases at V and 0 bases at J, with 16 bases in the middle. The CDR3: CSAGNTRSSGNTIYF. The CDR3 region has the DNA TGCAGCGCCGGCAATACTCGGAGCTCTGGAAACACCATATATTTT.

J is TRBJ2-1 and V is TRBV6-2 or TRBV6-3, with D unclear. The CDR3 is 13 amino acids. Germline values: CDR1 MNHEY, CDR2 SVGEGT. Trimming left V 2 bases short and J 2 bases short, with 4 bases between. The CDR3 nucleotides are TGTGCCAGCAGTTACACAGCCTACAATGAGCAGTTCTTC. It yields the protein CASSYTAYNEQFF.

The V gene is TRBV7-2, the J gene TRBJ2-5; 12 bases fit TRBD1. The CDR3 consists of 17 residues. Germline assignment: CDR1 SGHTA and CDR2 FQGNSA. With 2 bases clipped from V and 4 bases from J, the junction kept 8 bases outside the gene matches. The CDR3 bases are TGTGCCAGCAGCTTACTCGGGACAGGGGGCATTCGAGAGACCCAGTACTTC. It specifies CASSLLGTGGIRETQYF. Full variable domain (remainder filled in from reference TRBV7-2 and TRBJ2-5): GAGVSQSPSNKVTEKGKDVELRCDPISGHTALYWYRQSLGQGLEFLIYFQGNSAPDKSGLPSDRFSAERTGGSVSTLTIQRTQQEDSAVYLCASSLLGTGGIRETQYFGPGTRLLVL.

This clone has only a few counts. The V gene is TRBV29-1, the J gene TRBJ2-7; the D gene is possibly TRBD1 (6 bases). The CDR3 totals 12 residues. Trimming shortened V by 6 bases and J by 2 bases, and 11 bases separated the two germline ends. Germline V gives CDR1 SQVTM, CDR2 ANQGSEA. The CDR3 spells CSVRTVPYEQYF. The CDR3 coding sequence is TGCAGCGTGAGGACAGTCCCCTACGAGCAGTACTTC.

As regards this clone: A junction boundary mismatches the germline segment, possibly from a read error. The chain links TRBV7-6 to TRBJ1-1, with TRBD1 matching 7 bases. The length of the CDR3 is 15 residues. The germline V gene encodes CDR1 SGHVS and CDR2 FNYEAQ. The CDR3 region is CVSSPNRGRGTEAFF. The CDR3 DNA sequence: TGTGTCAGCAGTCCAAACAGGGGCCGTGGCACTGAAGCTTTCTTT.

Concerning this clone itself: The identical CDR3 is also encoded by other nucleotide sequences in the sample. V usage is TRBV19 and J usage is TRBJ2-6, with no clear D. The CDR3 covers 14 residues. The V end was cut by 6 bases, the J end by 5 bases, with 11 bases between. Germline lookup yields CDR1 LNHDA and CDR2 SQIVND (reference sequence). CDR3 sequence reads: CASSYAAWANVLTF. The CDR3 nucleotides are TGTGCCAGTAGCTACGCAGCTTGGGCCAACGTCCTGACTTTC.

This clone was recorded once. The chain couples TRBV9 to TRBJ1-2; D perhaps matches TRBD1 (6 bases). Trimming left V 2 bases short and J 3 bases short, with 11 bases between. The CDR3 spans 14 residues. Germline V gene data show CDR1 as SGDLS and CDR2 as YYNGEE. CDR3: CASSVGGGDYGYTF. CDR3 sequence (DNA): TGTGCCAGCAGCGTGGGGGGCGGTGACTATGGCTACACCTTC.

The J gene is TRBJ2-5, the V gene TRBV7-9, with D unclear. The CDR3 is 13 amino acids. Germline assignment: CDR1 SEHNR and CDR2 FQNEAQ (reference sequence). Trimming removed 5 bases from V and 5 bases from J, with 12 bases in between. The CDR3 bases are TGTGCCAGCAGCCCACCGCTTGTGGAGACCCAGTACTTC. Translating it yields CASSPPLVETQYF. The whole variable domain, remainder taken from reference TRBV7-9 and TRBJ2-5, is DTGVSQNPRHKITKRGQNVTFRCDPISEHNRLYWYRQTLGQGPEFLTYFQNEAQLEKSRLLSDRFSAERPKGSFSTLEIQRTEQGDSAMYLCASSPPLVETQYFGPGTRLLVL.

This chain uses TRBV7-2 with TRBJ1-4; 8 bases fit TRBD1. With V trimmed by 3 bases and J by 8 bases, 8 bases remained unmatched. The CDR3 has 15 amino acids. The germline V gene has CDR1 SGHTA and CDR2 FQGNSA. The CDR3 sequence is CASSFTGGGLEKLFF. In DNA form, the CDR3 reads TGTGCCAGCAGCTTTACAGGGGGGGGCCTAGAAAAACTGTTTTTT.

This chain links TRBV29-1 with TRBJ1-1; D is ambiguous. The germline V gene encodes CDR1 SQVTM and CDR2 ANQGSEA. The V and J ends lost 2 bases and 0 bases respectively, with 4 bases between them. The CDR3 spans 12 residues. As DNA, the CDR3 is TGCAGCGTTGAACGCATGAACACTGAAGCTTTCTTT. Translating it yields CSVERMNTEAFF.

CDR3 region: CASSLEALGFGSPLHF. For the CDR3, the DNA is TGCGCCAGCAGCTTGGAAGCTCTCGGATTTGGGTCACCCCTCCACTTT. The rearrangement uses TRBV5-1 and TRBJ1-6; D gene unclear. The CDR3 contains 16 residues. The germline V gene has CDR1 SGHRS and CDR2 YFSETQ. The germline V and J ends were trimmed by 0 bases and 10 bases, with 17 bases remaining between them.

The chain joins TRBV19 to TRBJ1-2, with D maybe TRBD1 (6 bases). Per the germline V gene, CDR1 is LNHDA and CDR2 is SQIVND (reference sequence). With 5 bases removed from V and 8 bases from J, the gap between germline ends came to 15 bases. This CDR3 comprises 13 residues. CDR3 region: CASSPQGPGGYTF. The CDR3 nucleotides read TGTGCCAGTAGTCCACAGGGCCCGGGAGGCTACACCTTC.

The chain combines TRBV7-9 with TRBJ1-2; 8 positions agree with TRBD1. The CDR3 loop spans 15 amino acids. With 5 bases clipped from V and 2 bases from J, the junction kept 7 bases outside the gene matches. Germline values: CDR1 SEHNR, CDR2 FQNEAQ (reference sequence). The CDR3 sequence: CASSTPGQANYGYTF. DNA for the CDR3: TGTGCCAGCAGCACCCCGGGACAGGCGAACTATGGCTACACCTTC.

The chain joins TRBV11-3 to TRBJ2-7; TRBD1 is a possible D gene (6 bases). The CDR3 has 12 amino acids. The V end was cut by 6 bases, the J end by 11 bases, with 17 bases between. Looked up from germline, CDR1 is SGHNT and CDR2 is YENEEA. The CDR3 coding sequence is TGTGCCAGCAGTTCCCCGGCAGGGGAGAAGTACTTC. The encoded protein is CASSSPAGEKYF.

The chain links TRBV7-6 to TRBJ2-3; 8 nucleotides match TRBD2. CDR1 SGHVS and CDR2 FNYEAQ come from the germline V gene. V was pared by 1 base and J by 6 bases, with 9 bases of the junction left unmatched. The CDR3 sequence is 16 residues long. As DNA, the CDR3 is TGTGCCAGCAGCTTAGGCCGCGGGGGGCTCAAGGATACGCAGTATTTT. Protein sequence: CASSLGRGGLKDTQYF.